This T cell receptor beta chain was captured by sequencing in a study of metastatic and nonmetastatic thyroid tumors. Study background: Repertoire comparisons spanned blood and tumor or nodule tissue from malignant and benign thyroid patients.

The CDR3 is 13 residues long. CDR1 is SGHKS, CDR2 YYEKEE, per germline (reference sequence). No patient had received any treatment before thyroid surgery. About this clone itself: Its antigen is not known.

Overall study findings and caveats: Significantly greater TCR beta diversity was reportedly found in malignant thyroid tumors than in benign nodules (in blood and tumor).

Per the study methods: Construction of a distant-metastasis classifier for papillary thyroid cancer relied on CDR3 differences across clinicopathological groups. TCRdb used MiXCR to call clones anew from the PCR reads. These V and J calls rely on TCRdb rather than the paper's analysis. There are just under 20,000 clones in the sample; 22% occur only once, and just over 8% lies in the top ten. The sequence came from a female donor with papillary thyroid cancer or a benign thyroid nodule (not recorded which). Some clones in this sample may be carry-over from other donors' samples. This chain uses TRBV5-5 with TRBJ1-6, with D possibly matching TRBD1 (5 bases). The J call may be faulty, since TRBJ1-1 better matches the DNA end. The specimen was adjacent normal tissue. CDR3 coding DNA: TGTGCTAGCCGCTTGGTAGGGACCCTTGCTGCTTTCTTT. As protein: CASRLVGTLAAFF.